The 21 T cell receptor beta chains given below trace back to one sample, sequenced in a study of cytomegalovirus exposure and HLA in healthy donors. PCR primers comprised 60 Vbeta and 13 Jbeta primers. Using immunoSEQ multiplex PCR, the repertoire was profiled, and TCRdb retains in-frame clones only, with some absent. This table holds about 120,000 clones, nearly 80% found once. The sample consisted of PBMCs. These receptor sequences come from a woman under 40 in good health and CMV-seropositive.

In DNA, the CDR3 is TGTGCCACCAGCAGGCCTCCGGGACAGGGACGAAATGAGCAGTTCTTC. Amino acids: CATSRPPGQGRNEQFF. V usage is TRBV15 and J usage is TRBJ2-1, with TRBD1 matching over 9 bases. V was pared by 3 bases and J by 7 bases, with 10 bases of the junction left unmatched. Germline CDR1 is LNHNV and CDR2 is YYDKDF (reference sequence). CDR3 size: 16 residues.

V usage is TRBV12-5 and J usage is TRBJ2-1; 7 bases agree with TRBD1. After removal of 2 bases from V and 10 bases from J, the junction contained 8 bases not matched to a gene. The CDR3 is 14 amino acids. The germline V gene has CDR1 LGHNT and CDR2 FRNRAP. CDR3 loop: CASGLPRTGREQFF. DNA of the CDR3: TGTGCTAGTGGTTTGCCACGGACAGGCCGGGAGCAGTTCTTC.

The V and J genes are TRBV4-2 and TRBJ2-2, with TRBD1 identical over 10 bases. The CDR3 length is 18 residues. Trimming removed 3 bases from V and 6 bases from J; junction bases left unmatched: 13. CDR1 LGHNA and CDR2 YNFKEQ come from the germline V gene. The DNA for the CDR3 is TGTGCCAGCAGCCACTACTGGGGGACAGGGGATGGAGCCGGGGAGCTGTTTTTT. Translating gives CASSHYWGTGDGAGELFF.

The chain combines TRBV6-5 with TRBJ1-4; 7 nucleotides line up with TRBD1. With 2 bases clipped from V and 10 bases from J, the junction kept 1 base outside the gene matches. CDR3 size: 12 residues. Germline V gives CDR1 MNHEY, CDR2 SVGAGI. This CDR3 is CASSYQGGKLFF. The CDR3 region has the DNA TGTGCCAGCAGTTACCAGGGGGGAAAACTGTTTTTT.

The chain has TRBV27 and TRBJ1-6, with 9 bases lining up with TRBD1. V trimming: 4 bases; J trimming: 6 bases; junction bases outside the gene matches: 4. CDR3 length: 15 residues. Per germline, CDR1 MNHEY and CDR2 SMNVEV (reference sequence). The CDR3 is CASSYNRGPNSPLHF. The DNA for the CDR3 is TGTGCCAGCAGTTATAACAGGGGGCCTAATTCACCCCTCCACTTT.

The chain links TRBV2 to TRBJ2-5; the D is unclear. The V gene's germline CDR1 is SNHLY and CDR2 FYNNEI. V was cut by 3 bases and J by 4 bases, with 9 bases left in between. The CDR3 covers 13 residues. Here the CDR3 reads CASSEFTGETQYF. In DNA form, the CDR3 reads TGTGCCAGCAGTGAGTTTACTGGAGAGACCCAGTACTTC.

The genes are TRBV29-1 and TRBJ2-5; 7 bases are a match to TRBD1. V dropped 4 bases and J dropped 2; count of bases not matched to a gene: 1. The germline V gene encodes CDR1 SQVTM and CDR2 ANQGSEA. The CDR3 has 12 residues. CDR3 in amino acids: CSVARGQETQYF. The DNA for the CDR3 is TGCAGCGTTGCCAGGGGGCAAGAGACCCAGTACTTC.

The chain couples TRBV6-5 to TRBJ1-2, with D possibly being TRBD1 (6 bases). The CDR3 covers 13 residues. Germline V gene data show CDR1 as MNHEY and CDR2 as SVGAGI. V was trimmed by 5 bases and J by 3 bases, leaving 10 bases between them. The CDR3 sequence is CASSLTGYYGYTF. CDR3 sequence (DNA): TGTGCCAGCAGTCTTACAGGGTACTATGGCTACACCTTC.

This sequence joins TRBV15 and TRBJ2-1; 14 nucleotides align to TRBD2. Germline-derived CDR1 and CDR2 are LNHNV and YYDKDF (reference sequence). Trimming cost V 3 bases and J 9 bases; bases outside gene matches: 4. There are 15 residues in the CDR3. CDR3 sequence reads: CATSRPGLAGVEQFF. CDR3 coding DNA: TGTGCCACCAGCAGGCCGGGACTAGCGGGGGTTGAGCAGTTCTTC.

The CDR3: CAWSEPTGSPEAFF. The CDR3 DNA follows: TGTGCCTGGAGCGAACCTACAGGGAGCCCTGAAGCTTTCTTT. This rearrangement joins TRBV30 to TRBJ1-1; maybe TRBD1 (6 bases). This CDR3 contains 14 residues. Germline assignment: CDR1 GTSNPN and CDR2 SVGIG (reference sequence). The germline V and J ends were trimmed by 3 bases and 6 bases, with 17 bases remaining between them.

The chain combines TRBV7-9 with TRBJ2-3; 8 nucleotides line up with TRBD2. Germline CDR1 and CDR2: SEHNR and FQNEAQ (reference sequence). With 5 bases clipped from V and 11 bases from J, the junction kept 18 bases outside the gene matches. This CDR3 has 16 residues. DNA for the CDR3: TGTGCCAGCAGCCCGGGGGGGCGCGGGCCCCGCTCCGGGCAGTATTTT. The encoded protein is CASSPGGRGPRSGQYF.

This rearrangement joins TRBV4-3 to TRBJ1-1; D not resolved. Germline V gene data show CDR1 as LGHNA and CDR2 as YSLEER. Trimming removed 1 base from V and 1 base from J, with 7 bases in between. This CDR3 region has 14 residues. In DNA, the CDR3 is TGCGCCAGCAGCCAAGGGAGGGCGAACACTGAAGCTTTCTTT. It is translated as CASSQGRANTEAFF.

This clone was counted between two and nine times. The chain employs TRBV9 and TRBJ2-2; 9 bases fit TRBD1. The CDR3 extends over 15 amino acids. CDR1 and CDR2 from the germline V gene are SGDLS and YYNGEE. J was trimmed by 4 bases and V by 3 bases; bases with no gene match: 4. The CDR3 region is CASSARTGATGELFF. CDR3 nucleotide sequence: TGTGCCAGCAGCGCCAGGACAGGGGCCACCGGGGAGCTGTTTTTT.

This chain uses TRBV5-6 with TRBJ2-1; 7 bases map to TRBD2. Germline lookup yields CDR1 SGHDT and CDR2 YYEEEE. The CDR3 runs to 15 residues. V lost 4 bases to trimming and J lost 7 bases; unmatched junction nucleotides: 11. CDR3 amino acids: CASSALGREENEQFF. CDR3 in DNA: TGTGCCAGCAGCGCGTTGGGCCGGGAGGAGAATGAGCAGTTCTTC.

CDR3 in amino acids: CASSLAQRGSTDTQYF. As DNA, the CDR3 is TGCGCCAGCAGCTTGGCCCAGCGGGGGTCCACAGATACGCAGTATTTT. J is TRBJ2-3 and V is TRBV5-1; 8 bases align to TRBD2. This CDR3 is built from 16 residues. V trimming: 0 bases; J trimming: 2 bases; junction bases outside the gene matches: 5. Germline-derived CDR1 and CDR2 are SGHRS and YFSETQ.

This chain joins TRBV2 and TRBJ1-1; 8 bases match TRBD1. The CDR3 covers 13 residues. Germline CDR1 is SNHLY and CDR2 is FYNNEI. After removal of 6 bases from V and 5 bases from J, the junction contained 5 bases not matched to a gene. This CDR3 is CASRDRGRTEAFF. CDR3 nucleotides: TGTGCCAGCAGAGACAGGGGTCGGACTGAAGCTTTCTTT.

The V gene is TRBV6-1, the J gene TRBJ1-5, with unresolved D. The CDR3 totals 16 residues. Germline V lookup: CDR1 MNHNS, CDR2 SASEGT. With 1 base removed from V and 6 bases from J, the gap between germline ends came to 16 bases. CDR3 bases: TGTGCCAGCAGTGAAGATTGGGCAGGTTGGTCTCAGCCCCAGCATTTT. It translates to CASSEDWAGWSQPQHF.

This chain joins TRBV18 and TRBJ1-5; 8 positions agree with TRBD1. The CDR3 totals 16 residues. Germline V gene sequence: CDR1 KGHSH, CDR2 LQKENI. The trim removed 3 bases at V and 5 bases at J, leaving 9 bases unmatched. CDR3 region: CASSPYQGARDQPQHF. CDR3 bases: TGTGCCAGCTCACCGTACCAGGGGGCGAGGGATCAGCCCCAGCATTTT.

The CDR3 here is CASSQSKGGGVPGELFF. The DNA of the CDR3 is TGCGCCAGCAGTCAATCGAAGGGCGGGGGGGTCCCCGGGGAGCTGTTTTTT. The rearrangement joins TRBV23-1 to TRBJ2-2, with 9 bases fitting TRBD2. Being an ORF, TRBV23-1 has a function that is uncertain. This CDR3 contains 17 residues. The trim removed 0 bases at V and 6 bases at J, leaving 8 bases unmatched.

The CDR3 region has the DNA TGTGCCACTCGGAGGGGCGTTATCGCCACTGAAGCTTTCTTT. Translated, it gives CATRRGVIATEAFF. V is TRBV6-6 and J is TRBJ1-1; D may be TRBD1 (5 bases). Germline-derived CDR1 and CDR2 are MNHNY and SVGAGI (reference sequence). Trimming removed 10 bases at V and 4 bases at J, with 19 bases between. The CDR3 sequence is 14 residues long.

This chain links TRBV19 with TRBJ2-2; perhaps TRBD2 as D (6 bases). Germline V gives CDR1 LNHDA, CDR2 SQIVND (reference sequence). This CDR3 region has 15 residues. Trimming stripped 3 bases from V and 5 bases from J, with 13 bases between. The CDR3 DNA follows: TGTGCCAGTAGTATTGGCAGGGCGGGGACCGGGGAGCTGTTTTTT. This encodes CASSIGRAGTGELFF.